Described below is a single TCR beta chain sequence and its context. No cognate antigen has been identified for it. Per-nucleotide qualities are absent, and no much larger clonotype sits a single base away. The CDR3 contains 13 residues, cysteine and phenylalanine counted. Just the 39-base CDR3 DNA is kept, in frame starting at base 1. In the germline V gene, CDR1 corresponds to KGHSH and CDR2 to LQKENI. V and J lose 3 bases and 4 bases, and a span of 6 bases separates them. This entry is derived from a study of breast tumors, draining lymph nodes, adjacent tissues listed by TCRdb under 2016. About the study as a whole: TCR beta repertoires were compared across tumor, adjacent nontumor tissue and axillary lymph nodes obtained from breast cancer patients. The study was designed to assess the relationships and possible T-cell exchange between tumor, surrounding tissue and draining lymph node repertoires in human breast cancer.

The axillary draining lymph nodes of breast cancer patients were the source of the lymph node samples. General study outcomes and caveats: The study presented the conclusion that tumor T cells originate in lymph nodes as consistent with a hypothesis, not as something directly demonstrated. A scenario in which most tumor T cells derive from the lymph node and then expand within tumor tissue was judged to be consistent with the data. In luminal-like breast cancer, tumor and nontumor tissue repertoires resembled each other significantly more than in basal-like breast cancer. Tumor T-cell repertoires showed less diversity than lymph node repertoires and more diversity than nontumor tissue repertoires, and tumor T-cell repertoires showed preferential V and J gene usage.

Sequencing took place on an Illumina HiSeq 2000. Multiplex PCR amplification was used to build the TCR beta chain libraries. High-throughput sequencing was used to analyze the amplified TCR beta chain products. TCRdb passed the public sequencing reads through fastp at Q25 and MiXCR, retaining productive beta sequences. Identical CDR3 proteins give one entry, which carries the most common genes and DNA. The sample table holds roughly 260,000 distinct CDR3 sequences, of which more than 30% were seen once. More than 1% of the sample is taken by the ten largest. In this chain, TRBV18 is recombined with TRBJ2-2; the D gene is not confidently resolved. This TCR was sampled from a female donor with breast cancer. Some clones in this sample may be carry-over from other donors' samples. Sequenced sample: axillary lymph node tissue. The CDR3 loop reads CASSPSVTGELFF. The sequence in DNA is TGTGCCAGCTCACCTTCCGTCACCGGGGAGCTGTTTTTT.